This is a list of T cell receptor beta chains from one sample in a study of T cell changes during pregnancy in multiple sclerosis. Sequenced by immunoSEQ multiplex PCR; TCRdb stores in-frame clones only, minus some. The sample gives about 34,000 clones, about nine tenths of which show up once; approximately 12% is in the top ten. The sequencing here drew on CD8+ T cells from peripheral blood mononuclear cells, taken before pregnancy. Receptors originate from a female donor with multiple sclerosis, enrolled in a pregnancy study. Each CDR3 is given with its conserved first and last residue. The order of the fields is V gene, clone size, D gene, J gene, CDR3 length, CDR3 protein, CDR3 DNA. A D gene is named only where the DNA matches it firmly. Expanded clones get a size class; other rows say once, few or many, or leave the size out.

V: TRBV9; size: -; D: -; J: TRBJ2-1; length: 16; CDR3: CASSDHKAGSYNEQFF; DNA: TGTGCCAGCAGCGACCACAAGGCGGGCTCCTACAATGAGCAGTTCTTC
V: TRBV2; size: -; D: TRBD2; J: TRBJ2-7; length: 13; CDR3: CASSGTSGYEQYF; DNA: TGTGCCAGCAGTGGGACTAGCGGTTACGAGCAGTACTTC
V: TRBV6-6; size: -; D: -; J: TRBJ2-2; length: 12; CDR3: CASMTNTGELFF; DNA: TGTGCCAGCATGACTAACACCGGGGAGCTGTTTTTT
V: TRBV18; size: -; D: TRBD2; J: TRBJ2-3; length: 17; CDR3: CASSPLELAGATDTQYF; DNA: TGTGCCAGCTCACCACTAGAACTAGCGGGGGCCACAGATACGCAGTATTTT
V: TRBV5-1; size: -; D: TRBD2; J: TRBJ2-1; length: 16; CDR3: CASSLLSSGYYNEQFF; DNA: TGCGCCAGCAGCTTGCTCTCTAGCGGCTACTACAATGAGCAGTTCTTC
V: TRBV5-4; size: -; D: -; J: TRBJ2-1; length: 12; CDR3: CASSLYPNEQFF; DNA: TGTGCCAGCAGCTTGTATCCCAATGAGCAGTTCTTC
V: TRBV6-5; size: -; D: -; J: TRBJ1-1; length: 13; CDR3: CASTPTGGAEAFF; DNA: TGTGCCAGCACCCCGACCGGGGGGGCTGAAGCTTTCTTT
V: TRBV27; size: large; D: TRBD1; J: TRBJ1-2; length: 13; CDR3: CASSSGTGFGYTF; DNA: TGTGCCAGCAGTTCCGGGACAGGGTTCGGCTACACCTTC
V: TRBV10-3; size: -; D: -; J: TRBJ1-2; length: 13; CDR3: CAIPLGTAGGYTF; DNA: TGTGCCATCCCTTTAGGGACTGCGGGAGGCTACACCTTC
V: TRBV6-5; size: once; D: -; J: TRBJ1-5; length: 13; CDR3: CASTPGGNQPQHF; DNA: TGTGCCAGCACCCCCGGTGGCAATCAGCCCCAGCATTTT
V: TRBV2; size: -; D: TRBD2; J: TRBJ2-7; length: 16; CDR3: CASSDPRSGLTYEQYF; DNA: TGTGCCAGCAGTGATCCGAGGTCGGGACTAACCTACGAGCAGTACTTC
V: TRBV7-2; size: -; D: TRBD1; J: TRBJ1-4; length: 18; CDR3: CASSEPIRGRGTNEKLFF; DNA: TGTGCCAGCAGCGAGCCTATCAGGGGGCGAGGGACTAATGAAAAACTGTTTTTT
V: TRBV7-9; size: -; D: -; J: TRBJ1-1; length: 12; CDR3: CASRARGAEAFF; DNA: TGTGCCAGCAGAGCCAGGGGAGCTGAAGCTTTCTTT
V: TRBV18; size: few; D: TRBD1; J: TRBJ2-7; length: 15; CDR3: CASSPGQGSPYEQYF; DNA: TGTGCCAGCTCACCGGGACAGGGCTCACCCTACGAGCAGTACTTC
V: TRBV4-3; size: once; D: -; J: TRBJ2-7; length: 15; CDR3: CASSQDSSLSYEQYF; DNA: TGCGCCAGCAGCCAAGATAGTAGCCTGTCCTACGAGCAGTACTTC